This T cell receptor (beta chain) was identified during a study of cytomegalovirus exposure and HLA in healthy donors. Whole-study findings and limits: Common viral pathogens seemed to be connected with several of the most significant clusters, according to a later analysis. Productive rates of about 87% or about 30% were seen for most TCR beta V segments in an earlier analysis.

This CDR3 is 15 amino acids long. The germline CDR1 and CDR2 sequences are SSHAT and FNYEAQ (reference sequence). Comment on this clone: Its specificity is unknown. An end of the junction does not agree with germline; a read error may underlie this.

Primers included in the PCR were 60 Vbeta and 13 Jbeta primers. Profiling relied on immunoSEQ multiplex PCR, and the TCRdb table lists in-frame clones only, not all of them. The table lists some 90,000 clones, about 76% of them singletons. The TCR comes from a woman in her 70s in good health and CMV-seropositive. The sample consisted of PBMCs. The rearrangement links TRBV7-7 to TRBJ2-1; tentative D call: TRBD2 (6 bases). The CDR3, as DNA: TGTGCTAGCAGCTTAGGGAGCGGGTTCAATGAGGAGCAGTTCTTC. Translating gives CASSLGSGFNEEQFF.